Listed below are T cell receptor beta chains from one sample, sequenced in a study of T cell changes during pregnancy in multiple sclerosis. Profiling relied on immunoSEQ multiplex PCR, and the TCRdb table lists in-frame clones only, not all of them. Of fewer than 45,000 clones listed, about 92% were seen once; the top ten hold 9% to 10%. Sequenced here: CD8+ T cells from peripheral blood mononuclear cells, sampled in the first trimester of pregnancy. The receptors here all came from a female donor with multiple sclerosis, enrolled in a pregnancy study. The conserved cysteine and the conserved F or W are not part of the CDR3 here. Each record gives: J gene, V gene, CDR3 protein.

>TRBJ1-4|TRBV13
ASSRDSNEKLF
>TRBJ1-2|TRBV29-1
SVEVSQGLNYGYT
>TRBJ2-1|TRBV19
ASIGTGPRGQF
>TRBJ2-7|TRBV27
ASGLWPYEQY
>TRBJ2-2|TRBV15
ATRIQGNTGELF
>TRBJ2-1|TRBV30
AWSRGGRWNEQF
>TRBJ2-7|TRBV2
ASSTYEQY
>TRBJ1-1|TRBV7-9
ASSPLLQEWNTEAF
>TRBJ2-5|TRBV4-2
ASSQEDRGGETQY
>TRBJ1-5|TRBV7-9
ASSPSRAREDQPQH
>TRBJ2-1|TRBV5-6
ASSLTSPEGEQF
>TRBJ1-2|TRBV5-6
ASSLWGGSGYT
>TRBJ2-2|TRBV4-2
ASSQGTSDTGELF
>TRBJ2-7|TRBV5-1
ASSLARQVPLSYEQY
>TRBJ2-3|TRBV2
ASSDAVSRADTQY
>TRBJ1-1|TRBV19
ASSMEFEGNTEAF
>TRBJ1-1|TRBV7-2
ASSLEVEGTEAF
>TRBJ1-1|TRBV11-2
ASSLDPGKTTEAF
>TRBJ2-1|TRBV7-8
ASRQERGGGGEQF
>TRBJ2-1|TRBV6-1
ASSESPIGDNEQF
>TRBJ1-1|TRBV6-5
ASSPHPNTEAF
>TRBJ1-2|TRBV19
ASSIVRGRGLGGYT
>TRBJ1-5|TRBV19
ASSIELSASQPQH
>TRBJ1-4|TRBV7-9
ASSTRQGKTNEKLF
>TRBJ2-1|TRBV19
ASSPTSGSYNEQF
>TRBJ2-1|TRBV5-6
ASSLGQGRQF
>TRBJ2-7|TRBV30
AWNRRGTSGSYEQY
>TRBJ2-3|TRBV7-8
ASSVWWLEDTDTQY
>TRBJ2-7|TRBV6-5
ASKRGAGEQY
>TRBJ2-1|TRBV6-5
ASSTGTSAYNEQF
>TRBJ2-1|TRBV7-8
ASSSKWSSYNEQF
>TRBJ2-5|TRBV14
ASSQGRFVTQY
>TRBJ2-7|TRBV25-1
ASSSQGQGYEQY
>TRBJ2-2|TRBV4-3
ASGAKANTGELF
>TRBJ2-1|TRBV6-1
ASSEAPGGGGPYNEQF
>TRBJ2-7|TRBV5-1
ASSLEAGLVTYEQY
>TRBJ2-1|TRBV19
ATLDFSYNEQF
>TRBJ2-7|TRBV5-8
ASSRPLAGAYEQY
>TRBJ2-7|TRBV2
ASILKDSLVYEQY
>TRBJ2-7|TRBV19
ASRGAGVAEQY
>TRBJ2-1|TRBV6-4
ASSPLAGSSYNEQF
>TRBJ2-7|TRBV27
ASGRLAGAGEQY